This T cell receptor (beta chain) emerged from a study of liver allograft versus peripheral blood T cells. Study-level information: Blood and transplanted-liver T cell receptor repertoires from recipients were compared. Study findings and constraints: Reportedly, the T cell receptor repertoires inside liver allografts were not the same as those in peripheral blood.

On this clonotype itself: Its cognate antigen is unknown. Just one base apart from a much larger clone, this may be a read error.

TCRdb re-derived calls from the reads in MiXCR, one entry per CDR3 protein. This sample has approximately 5,300 distinct CDR3 sequences, with about a sixth found just once. The CDR3 is 15 amino acids. With V trimmed by 5 bases and J by 2 bases, 9 bases remained unmatched. Germline V gene data show CDR1 as SGDLS and CDR2 as YYNGEE. The chain is built from TRBV9 and TRBJ2-7; TRBD1 agrees at 8 bases. The receptor was isolated from a human patient who had a liver transplant. The T cells may partly be graft donor cells. CDR3 protein: CASSRTQGDAYEQYF. CDR3 in DNA: TGTGCCAGCAGTCGAACACAGGGGGATGCCTACGAGCAGTACTTC.